The present T cell receptor (beta chain) was sequenced within a study of T cell responses to AZD1222 COVID-19 vaccine. Points from the study as a whole: Repertoires were obtained solely post-peak T cell response. Donors skewed white British and female; clonal diversity was possibly underestimated.

Libraries were prepared by immunoSEQ multiplex PCR; TCRdb keeps only in-frame clonotypes and omits some of them. The table includes some 120,000 clones, about 85% detected once. A note on this clone: Its specificity is not known.

V shed 1 base and J shed 7 bases, with 9 bases lying between them. The CDR3 contains 13 residues. The TCR comes from an adult in good health. V gene TRBV12-3 or TRBV12-4 combines with J gene TRBJ2-3; D is ambiguous. The source was peripheral blood, collected on day 0 of AZD1222 vaccination. This chain's CDR3 is CASSLEQEHTQYF. CDR3 nucleotide sequence: TGTGCCAGCAGTTTAGAGCAGGAACATACGCAGTATTTT.